This T cell receptor beta chain originates from a study of blood T cell repertoires in COVID-19. As for the study in general: Samples came from the United States, Italy and Spain, spanning acute and convalescent COVID-19. The cDNA or gDNA used as material had been derived from T cells, B-cell-depleted T cells, or PBMCs.

This clone has a single count. The CDR3 runs to 16 residues. V lost 10 bases, J lost 5 bases, and 26 bases lay in between. Germline-derived CDR1 and CDR2 are MDHEN and SYDVKM. Followed longitudinally, the Seattle patients had been enrolled during active infection. The method was immunoSEQ multiplex PCR; TCRdb's version includes in-frame clones alone and lacks a portion of them. The sample yields around 220,000 clones, 82% seen once. The rearrangement joins TRBV28 to TRBJ1-2; a possible D gene is TRBD1 (6 bases). This TCR was sampled from a woman aged 80 or older with COVID-19, enrolled during active disease. The sequenced material came from peripheral blood. The CDR3: CAISDWTASGDYGYTF. For the CDR3, the DNA is TGTGCCATCTCCGATTGGACAGCCTCCGGCGATTATGGCTACACCTTC.